This paragraph reports one T cell receptor beta chain. One base away lies a much larger clone, so this may be a sequencing read error. CDR1 and CDR2 from the germline V gene are SQVTM and ANQGSEA. Trimming removed 5 bases at V and 6 bases at J, with 8 bases between. The CDR3 sequence is 11 residues long. TCRdb processed the 5' RACE reads anew with MiXCR; each CDR3 protein has one entry. This table has roughly 340,000 distinct CDR3 sequences, roughly 27% appearing once. This entry is derived from a study of identical twins' blood T cells. The V gene is TRBV29-1, the J gene TRBJ2-1, with no clear D. Material: PBMCs. This receptor was taken from a woman aged 18 to 55 in good health. The CDR3 region has the DNA TGCAGCGTTCAGGTCCGCAATGAGCAGTTCTTC. Encoded protein: CSVQVRNEQFF.